This T cell receptor (beta chain) was sequenced for a study of T cell changes during pregnancy in multiple sclerosis. Assay: immunoSEQ multiplex PCR; the TCRdb copy retains only in-frame clones and omits some. The repertoire holds about 44,000 clones, with around 96% as singletons. The CDR3 runs 15 residues. Germline CDR1 and CDR2: MDHEN and SYDVKM. The V end lost 5 bases, the J end lost 9 bases, and 20 bases lay between the germline ends. The TCR originated in a female donor with multiple sclerosis, enrolled in a pregnancy study. The sample in question was peripheral blood, obtained in the second trimester of pregnancy. The chain employs TRBV28 and TRBJ2-1; D might be TRBD1 (7 bases). CDR3 DNA: TGTGCCAGCAGTCCCGGGGGACAGCTAAATAGTGAGCAGTTCTTC. It yields the protein CASSPGGQLNSEQFF. The complete variable domain, with remaining parts taken from reference TRBV28 and TRBJ2-1, reads DVKVTQSSRYLVKRTGEKVFLECVQDMDHENMFWYRQDPGLGLRLIYFSYDVKMKEKGDIPEGYSVSREKKERFSLILESASTNQTSMYLCASSPGGQLNSEQFFGPGTRLTVL.